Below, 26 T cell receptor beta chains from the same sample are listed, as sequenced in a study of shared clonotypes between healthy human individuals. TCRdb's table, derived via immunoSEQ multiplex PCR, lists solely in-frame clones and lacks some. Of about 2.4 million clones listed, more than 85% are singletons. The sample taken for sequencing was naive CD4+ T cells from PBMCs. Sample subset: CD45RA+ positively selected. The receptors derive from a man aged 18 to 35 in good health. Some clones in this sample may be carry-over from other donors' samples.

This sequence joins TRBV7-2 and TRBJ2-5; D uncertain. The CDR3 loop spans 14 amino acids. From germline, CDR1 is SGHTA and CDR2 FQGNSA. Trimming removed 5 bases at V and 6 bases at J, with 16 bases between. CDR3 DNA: TGTGCCAGCAGCCAAGACTCACCAGGACAGACCCAGTACTTC. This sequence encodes CASSQDSPGQTQYF.

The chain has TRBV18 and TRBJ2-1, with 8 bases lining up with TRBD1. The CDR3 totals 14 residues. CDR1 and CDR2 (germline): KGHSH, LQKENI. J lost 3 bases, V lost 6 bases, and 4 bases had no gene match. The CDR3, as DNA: TGTGCCAGCTCCCCGGACAGGGACTACAATGAGCAGTTCTTC. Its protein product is CASSPDRDYNEQFF.

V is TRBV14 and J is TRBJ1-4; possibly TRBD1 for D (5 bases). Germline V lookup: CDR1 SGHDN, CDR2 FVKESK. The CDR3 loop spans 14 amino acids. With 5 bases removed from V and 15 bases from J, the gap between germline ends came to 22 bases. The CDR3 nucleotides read TGTGCCAGCAGCGAAACACTCTCAGGGTCTACCTTGTTTTTT. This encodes CASSETLSGSTLFF.

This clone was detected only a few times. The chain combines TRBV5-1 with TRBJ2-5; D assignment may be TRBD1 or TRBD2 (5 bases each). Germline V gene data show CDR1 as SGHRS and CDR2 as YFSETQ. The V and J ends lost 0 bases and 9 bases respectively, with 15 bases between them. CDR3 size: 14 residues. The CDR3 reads CASSLGRDGRAQYF. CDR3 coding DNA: TGCGCCAGCAGCTTGGGACGGGACGGACGGGCCCAGTACTTC.

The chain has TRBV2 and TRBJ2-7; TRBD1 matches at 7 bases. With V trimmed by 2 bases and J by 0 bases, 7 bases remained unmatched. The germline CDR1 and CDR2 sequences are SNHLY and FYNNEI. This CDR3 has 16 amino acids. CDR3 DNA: TGTGCCAGCAGTGAACGAGGACAGGTCGTCTCCTACGAGCAGTACTTC. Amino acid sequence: CASSERGQVVSYEQYF. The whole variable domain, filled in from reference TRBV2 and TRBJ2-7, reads EPEVTQTPSHQVTQMGQEVILRCVPISNHLYFYWYRQILGQKVEFLVSFYNNEISEKSEIFDDQFSVERPDGSNFTLKIRSTKLEDSAMYFCASSERGQVVSYEQYFGPGTRLTVT.

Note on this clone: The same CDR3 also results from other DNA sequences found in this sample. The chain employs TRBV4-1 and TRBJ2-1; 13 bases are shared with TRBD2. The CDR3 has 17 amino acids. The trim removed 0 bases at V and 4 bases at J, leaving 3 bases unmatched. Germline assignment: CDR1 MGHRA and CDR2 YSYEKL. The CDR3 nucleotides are TGCGCCAGCAGCCAAGAAGGGACTAGCGGGACGTACAATGAGCAGTTCTTC. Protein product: CASSQEGTSGTYNEQFF.

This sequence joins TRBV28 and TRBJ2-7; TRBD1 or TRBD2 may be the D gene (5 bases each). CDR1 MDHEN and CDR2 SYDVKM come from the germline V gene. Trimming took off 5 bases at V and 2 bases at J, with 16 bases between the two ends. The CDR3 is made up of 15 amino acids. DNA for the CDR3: TGTGCCAGCAGTCAAGGGGAGACAAGGCCCTACGAGCAGTACTTC. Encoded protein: CASSQGETRPYEQYF.

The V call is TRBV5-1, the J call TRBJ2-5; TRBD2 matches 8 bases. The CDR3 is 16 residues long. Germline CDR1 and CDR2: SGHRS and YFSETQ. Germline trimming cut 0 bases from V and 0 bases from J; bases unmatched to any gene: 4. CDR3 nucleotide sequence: TGCGCCAGCAGCTTGGTTGGGCGGGAGGACCAAGAGACCCAGTACTTC. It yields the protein CASSLVGREDQETQYF.

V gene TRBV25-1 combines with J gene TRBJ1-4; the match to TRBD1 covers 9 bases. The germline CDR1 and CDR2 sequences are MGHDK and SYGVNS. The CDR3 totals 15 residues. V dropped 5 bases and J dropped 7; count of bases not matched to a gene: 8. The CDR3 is CASSPLQGAREKLFF. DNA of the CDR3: TGTGCCAGCAGTCCCCTACAGGGGGCTCGTGAAAAACTGTTTTTT.

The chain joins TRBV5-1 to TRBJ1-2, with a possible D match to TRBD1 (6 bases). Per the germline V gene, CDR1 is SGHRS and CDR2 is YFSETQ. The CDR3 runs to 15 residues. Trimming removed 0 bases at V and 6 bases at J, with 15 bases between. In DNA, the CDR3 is TGCGCCAGCAGCTTGGACAGGGAAGACTTTCATGGCTACACCTTC. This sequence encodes CASSLDREDFHGYTF. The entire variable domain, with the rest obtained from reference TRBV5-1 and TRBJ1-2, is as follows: KAGVTQTPRYLIKTRGQQVTLSCSPISGHRSVSWYQQTPGQGLQFLFEYFSETQRNKGNFPGRFSGRQFSNSRSEMNVSTLELGDSALYLCASSLDREDFHGYTFGSGTRLTVV.

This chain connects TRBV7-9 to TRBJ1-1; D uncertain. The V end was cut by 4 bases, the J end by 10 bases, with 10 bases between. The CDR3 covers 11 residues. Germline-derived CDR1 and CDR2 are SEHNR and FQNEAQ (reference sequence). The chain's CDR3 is CASSYDVVAFF. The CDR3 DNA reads TGTGCCAGCAGCTACGACGTCGTAGCTTTCTTT.

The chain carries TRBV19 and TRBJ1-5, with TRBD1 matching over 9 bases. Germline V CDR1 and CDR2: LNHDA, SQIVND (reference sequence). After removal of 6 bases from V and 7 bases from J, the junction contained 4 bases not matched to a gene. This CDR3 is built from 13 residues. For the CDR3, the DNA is TGTGCCAGTAGCCGACAGGGGGACCAGCCCCAGCATTTT. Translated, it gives CASSRQGDQPQHF.

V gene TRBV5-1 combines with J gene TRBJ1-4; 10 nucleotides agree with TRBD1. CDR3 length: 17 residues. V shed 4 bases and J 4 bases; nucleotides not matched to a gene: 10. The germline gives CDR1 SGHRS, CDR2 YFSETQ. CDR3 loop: CASSPRQGARGNEKLFF. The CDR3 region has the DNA TGCGCCAGCAGCCCGCGACAGGGGGCGCGGGGTAATGAAAAACTGTTTTTT.

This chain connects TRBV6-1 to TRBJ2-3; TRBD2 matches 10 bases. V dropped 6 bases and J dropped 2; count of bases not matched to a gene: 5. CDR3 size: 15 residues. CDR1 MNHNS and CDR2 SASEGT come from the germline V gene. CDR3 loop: CASRLAGPLTDTQYF. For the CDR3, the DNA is TGTGCCAGCAGACTAGCGGGGCCCCTCACAGATACGCAGTATTTT.

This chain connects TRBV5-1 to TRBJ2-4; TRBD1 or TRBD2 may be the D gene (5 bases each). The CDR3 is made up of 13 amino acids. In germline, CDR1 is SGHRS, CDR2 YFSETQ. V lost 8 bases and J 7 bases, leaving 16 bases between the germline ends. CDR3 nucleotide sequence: TGCGCCAGTACCGGGGCCGGGCTGAACATTCAGTACTTC. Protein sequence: CASTGAGLNIQYF. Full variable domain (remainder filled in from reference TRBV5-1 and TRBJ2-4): KAGVTQTPRYLIKTRGQQVTLSCSPISGHRSVSWYQQTPGQGLQFLFEYFSETQRNKGNFPGRFSGRQFSNSRSEMNVSTLELGDSALYLCASTGAGLNIQYFGAGTRLSVL.

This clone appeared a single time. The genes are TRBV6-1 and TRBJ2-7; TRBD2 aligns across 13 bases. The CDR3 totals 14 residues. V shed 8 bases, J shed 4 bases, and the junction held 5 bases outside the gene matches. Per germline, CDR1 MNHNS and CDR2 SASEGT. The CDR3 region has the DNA TGTGCCAGCTATTGGACTAGCGGGAGTTACGAGCAGTACTTC. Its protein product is CASYWTSGSYEQYF.

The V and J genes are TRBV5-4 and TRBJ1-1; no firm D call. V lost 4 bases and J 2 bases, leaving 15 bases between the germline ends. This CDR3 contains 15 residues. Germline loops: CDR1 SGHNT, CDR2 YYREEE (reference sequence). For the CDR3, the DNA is TGTGCCAGCAGCCGCCTAGTGGGTGATAACACTGAAGCTTTCTTT. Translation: CASSRLVGDNTEAFF. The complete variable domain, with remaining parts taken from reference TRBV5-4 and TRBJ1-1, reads ETGVTQSPTHLIKTRGQQVTLRCSSQSGHNTVSWYQQALGQGPQFIFQYYREEENGRGNFPPRFSGLQFPNYSSELNVNALELDDSALYLCASSRLVGDNTEAFFGQGTRLTVV.

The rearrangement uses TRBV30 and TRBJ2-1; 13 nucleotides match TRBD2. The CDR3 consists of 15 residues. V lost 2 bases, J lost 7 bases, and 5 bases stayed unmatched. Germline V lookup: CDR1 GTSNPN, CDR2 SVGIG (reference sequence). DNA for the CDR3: TGTGCCTGGAGTTCGCCGGGACTAGCGGGAAATGAGCAGTTCTTC. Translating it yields CAWSSPGLAGNEQFF. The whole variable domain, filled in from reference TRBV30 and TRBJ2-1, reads SQTIHQWPATLVQPVGSPLSLECTVEGTSNPNLYWYRQAAGRGLQLLFYSVGIGQISSEVPQNLSASRPQDRQFILSSKKLLLSDSGFYLCAWSSPGLAGNEQFFGPGTRLTVL.

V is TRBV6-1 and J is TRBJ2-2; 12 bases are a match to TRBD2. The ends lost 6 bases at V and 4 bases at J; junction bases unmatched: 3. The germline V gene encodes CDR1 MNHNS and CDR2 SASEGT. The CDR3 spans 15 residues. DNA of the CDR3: TGTGCCAGCAGAGGACTAGCGGGAACCACCGGGGAGCTGTTTTTT. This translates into CASRGLAGTTGELFF.

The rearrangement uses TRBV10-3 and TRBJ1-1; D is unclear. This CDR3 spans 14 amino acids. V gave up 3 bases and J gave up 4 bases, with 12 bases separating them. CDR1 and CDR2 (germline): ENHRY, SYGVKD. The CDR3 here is CAISESGRTTEAFF. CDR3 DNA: TGTGCCATCAGTGAAAGTGGCAGGACCACTGAAGCTTTCTTT.

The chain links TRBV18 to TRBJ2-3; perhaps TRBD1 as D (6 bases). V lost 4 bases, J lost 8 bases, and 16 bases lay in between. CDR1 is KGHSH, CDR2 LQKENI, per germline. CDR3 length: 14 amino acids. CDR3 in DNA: TGTGCCAGCTCACTAGATAACAGGGAAGGTACGCAGTATTTT. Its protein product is CASSLDNREGTQYF. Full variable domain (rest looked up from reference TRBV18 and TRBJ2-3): NAGVMQNPRHLVRRRGQEARLRCSPMKGHSHVYWYRQLPEEGLKFMVYLQKENIIDESGMPKERFSAEFPKEGPSILRIQQVVRGDSAAYFCASSLDNREGTQYFGPGTRLTVL.

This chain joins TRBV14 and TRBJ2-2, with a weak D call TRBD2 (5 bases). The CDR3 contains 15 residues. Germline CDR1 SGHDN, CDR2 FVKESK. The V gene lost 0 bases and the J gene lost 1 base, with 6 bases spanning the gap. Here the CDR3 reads CASSQDAGNTGELFF. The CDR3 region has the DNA TGTGCCAGCAGCCAAGATGCGGGGAACACCGGGGAGCTGTTTTTT.

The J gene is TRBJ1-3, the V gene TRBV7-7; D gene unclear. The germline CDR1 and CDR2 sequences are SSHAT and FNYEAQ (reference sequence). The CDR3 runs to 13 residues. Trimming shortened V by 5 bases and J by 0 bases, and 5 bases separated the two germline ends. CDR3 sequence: CASSPSSGNTIYF. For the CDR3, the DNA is TGTGCCAGCAGCCCCAGCTCTGGAAACACCATATATTTT.

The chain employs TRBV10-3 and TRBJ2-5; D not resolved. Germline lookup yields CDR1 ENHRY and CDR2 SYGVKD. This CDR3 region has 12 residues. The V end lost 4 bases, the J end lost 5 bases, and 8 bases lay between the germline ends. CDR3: CAISAYRETQYF. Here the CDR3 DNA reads TGTGCCATCAGTGCGTACCGGGAGACCCAGTACTTC.

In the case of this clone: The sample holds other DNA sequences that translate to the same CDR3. CDR3 nucleotide sequence: TGCGCCAGCAGCTTGGACTTTAGCTCCTACAATGAGCAGTTCTTC. It encodes CASSLDFSSYNEQFF. The chain couples TRBV5-1 to TRBJ2-1; D remains ambiguous. The V gene lost 0 bases and the J gene lost 0 bases, with 7 bases spanning the gap. Looked up from germline, CDR1 is SGHRS and CDR2 is YFSETQ. The CDR3 has 15 residues.

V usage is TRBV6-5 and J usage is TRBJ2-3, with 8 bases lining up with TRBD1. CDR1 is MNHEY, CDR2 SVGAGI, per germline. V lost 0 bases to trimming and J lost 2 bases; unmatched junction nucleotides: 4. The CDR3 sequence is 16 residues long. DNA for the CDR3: TGTGCCAGCAGTTACTCGGATCAGGGGGCCACAGATACGCAGTATTTT. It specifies CASSYSDQGATDTQYF.